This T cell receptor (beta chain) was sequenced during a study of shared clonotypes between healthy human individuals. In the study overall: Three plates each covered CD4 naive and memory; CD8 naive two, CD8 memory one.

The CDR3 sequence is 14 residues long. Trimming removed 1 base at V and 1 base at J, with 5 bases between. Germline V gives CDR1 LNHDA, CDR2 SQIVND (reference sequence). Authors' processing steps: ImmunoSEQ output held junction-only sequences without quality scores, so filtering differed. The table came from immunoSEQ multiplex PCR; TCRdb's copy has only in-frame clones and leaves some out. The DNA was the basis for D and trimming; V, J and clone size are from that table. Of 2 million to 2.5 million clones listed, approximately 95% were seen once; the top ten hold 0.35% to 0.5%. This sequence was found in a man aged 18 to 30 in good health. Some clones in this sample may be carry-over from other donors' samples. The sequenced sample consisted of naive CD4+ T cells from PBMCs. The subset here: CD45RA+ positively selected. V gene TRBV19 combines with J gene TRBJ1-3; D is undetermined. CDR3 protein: CASSIVGSGNTIYF. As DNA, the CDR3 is TGTGCCAGTAGTATAGTTGGATCTGGAAACACCATATATTTT.